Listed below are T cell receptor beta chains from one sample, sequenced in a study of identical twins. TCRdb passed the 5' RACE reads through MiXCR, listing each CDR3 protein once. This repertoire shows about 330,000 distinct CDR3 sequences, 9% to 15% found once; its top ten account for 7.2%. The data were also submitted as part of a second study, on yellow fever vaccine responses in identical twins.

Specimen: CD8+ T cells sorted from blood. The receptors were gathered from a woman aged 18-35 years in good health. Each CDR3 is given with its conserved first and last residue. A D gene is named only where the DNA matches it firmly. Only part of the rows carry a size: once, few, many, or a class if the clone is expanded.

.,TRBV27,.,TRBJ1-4,CASSLGAGRFEKLFF,TGTGCCAGCAGCCTCGGGGCAGGGAGATTCGAAAAACTGTTTTTT
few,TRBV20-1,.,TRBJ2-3,CSARDQWYSRADTQYF,TGCAGTGCTAGAGATCAGTGGTACAGCCGTGCAGATACGCAGTATTTT
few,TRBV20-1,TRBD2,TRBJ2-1,CSAAEPGLAYNEQFF,TGCAGTGCGGCCGAACCGGGACTAGCTTACAATGAGCAGTTCTTC
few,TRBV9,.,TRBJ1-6,CASSYHGDSPLHF,TGTGCCAGCAGCTACCACGGAGATTCACCCCTCCACTTT
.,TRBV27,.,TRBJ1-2,CASSLTRSNGYTF,TGTGCCAGCAGTTTAACCAGAAGCAATGGCTACACCTTC
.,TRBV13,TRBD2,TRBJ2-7,CASINRRASGTGEQYF,TGTGCCAGCATCAATAGGCGAGCTAGCGGGACGGGCGAGCAGTACTTC
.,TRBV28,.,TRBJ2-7,CASMRQGFAYEQYF,TGTGCCAGCATGAGGCAGGGTTTCGCCTACGAGCAGTACTTC
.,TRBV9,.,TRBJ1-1,CASSVDFINTEAFF,TGTGCCAGCAGCGTAGATTTCATCAACACTGAAGCTTTCTTT
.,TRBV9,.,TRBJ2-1,CASSVGTSSYNEQFF,TGTGCCAGCAGCGTAGGAACGTCCTCCTACAATGAGCAGTTCTTC
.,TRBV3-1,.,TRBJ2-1,CASSQVALSSYNEQFF,TGTGCCAGCAGCCAAGTAGCGCTGAGCTCCTACAATGAGCAGTTCTTC
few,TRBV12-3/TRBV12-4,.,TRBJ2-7,CASSPWALSVGGEQYF,TGTGCCAGCAGTCCCTGGGCACTGTCGGTGGGGGGCGAGCAGTACTTC
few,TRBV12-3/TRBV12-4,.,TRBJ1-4,CASSPRGGEATNEKLFF,TGTGCCAGCAGCCCCCGCGGGGGGGAAGCAACTAATGAAAAACTGTTTTTT
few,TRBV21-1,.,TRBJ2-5,CASSKALKTGSQETQYF,TGTGCCAGCAGCAAAGCACTAAAGACAGGGTCCCAAGAGACCCAGTACTTC
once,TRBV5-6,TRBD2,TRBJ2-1,CASSFSGRAEEQFF,TGTGCCAGCAGCTTTAGCGGGAGGGCGGAGGAGCAGTTCTTC
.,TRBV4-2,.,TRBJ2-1,CASSQEDHLNEQFF,TGTGCCAGCAGCCAAGAAGACCACCTCAATGAGCAGTTCTTC
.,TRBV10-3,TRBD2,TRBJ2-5,CAISGGGTSGRRLQETQYF,TGTGCCATCAGTGGCGGGGGGACTAGCGGGAGAAGGTTGCAAGAGACCCAGTACTTC
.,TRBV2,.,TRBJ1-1,CASSQKGGWTEAFF,TGTGCCAGCAGTCAAAAGGGGGGTTGGACTGAAGCTTTCTTT
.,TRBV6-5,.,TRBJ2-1,CASSYSPTRNYNEQFF,TGTGCCAGCAGTTACTCCCCGACTAGGAACTACAATGAGCAGTTCTTC
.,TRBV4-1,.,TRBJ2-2,CASSHPGTENTGELFF,TGCGCCAGCAGCCACCCCGGGACGGAAAACACCGGGGAGCTGTTTTTT
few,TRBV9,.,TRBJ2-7,CASSAGGNYEQYF,TGTGCCAGCAGCGCTGGGGGGAACTACGAGCAGTACTTC
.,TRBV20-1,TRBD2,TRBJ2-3,CSATTSLTGGRGDTQYF,TGCAGTGCTACGACCTCCCTGACGGGGGGGCGAGGAGATACGCAGTATTTT
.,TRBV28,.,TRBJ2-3,CASSLKLSTDTQYF,TGTGCCAGCAGTTTAAAGCTTAGCACAGATACGCAGTATTTT
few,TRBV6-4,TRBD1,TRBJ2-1,CASREGDREMDEQFF,TGTGCCAGCAGGGAGGGGGACAGGGAAATGGATGAGCAGTTCTTC
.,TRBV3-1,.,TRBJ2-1,CASSQGAGPYNEQFF,TGTGCCAGCAGCCAAGGAGCAGGCCCTTACAATGAGCAGTTCTTC
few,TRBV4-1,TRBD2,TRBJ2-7,CASRTSGSGTEQYF,TGCGCCAGCAGGACTAGCGGGAGTGGCACCGAGCAGTACTTC
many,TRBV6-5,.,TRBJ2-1,CASSYSDSYNEQFF,TGTGCCAGCAGTTACTCGGACTCCTACAATGAGCAGTTCTTC
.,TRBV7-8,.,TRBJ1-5,CASSLTVPLWDQPQHF,TGTGCCAGCAGCTTAACGGTGCCCCTGTGGGATCAGCCCCAGCATTTT
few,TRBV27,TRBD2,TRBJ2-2,CASSNLAGVNTGELFF,TGTGCCAGCAGCAACCTAGCGGGAGTGAACACCGGGGAGCTGTTTTTT
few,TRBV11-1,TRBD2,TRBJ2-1,CASSYSGTSYNGQFF,TGTGCCAGCAGCTATAGCGGGACTTCCTACAATGGGCAGTTCTTC
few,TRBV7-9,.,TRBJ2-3,CASSLVGGGSADTQYF,TGTGCCAGCAGCTTAGTAGGGGGAGGATCGGCAGATACGCAGTATTTT
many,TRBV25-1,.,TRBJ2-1,CASSDVGLNEQFF,TGTGCCAGCAGTGATGTAGGGTTGAATGAGCAGTTCTTC
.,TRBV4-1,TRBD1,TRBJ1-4,CASSQLDRVVDEKLFF,TGCGCCAGCAGCCAACTGGACAGGGTTGTTGATGAAAAACTGTTTTTT
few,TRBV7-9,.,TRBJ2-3,CASSPISDTQYF,TGTGCCAGCAGCCCTATATCAGATACGCAGTATTTT
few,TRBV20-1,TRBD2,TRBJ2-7,CSAAAGTRDYEQYF,TGCAGTGCTGCAGCCGGGACTAGAGACTACGAGCAGTACTTC
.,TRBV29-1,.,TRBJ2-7,CSVVIGGLGGEQYF,TGCAGCGTTGTGATTGGAGGCCTAGGAGGCGAGCAGTACTTC
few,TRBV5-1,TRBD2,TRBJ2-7,CASREEVTSGMRFYEQYF,TGCGCCAGCAGAGAGGAAGTGACTAGCGGGATGAGATTCTACGAGCAGTACTTC
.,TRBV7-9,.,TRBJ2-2,CASSFSANTGELFF,TGTGCCAGCAGCTTTTCCGCGAACACCGGGGAGCTGTTTTTT
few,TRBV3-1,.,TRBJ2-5,CASSQGRGHMEETQYF,TGTGCCAGCAGCCAAGGGAGGGGACACATGGAAGAGACCCAGTACTTC
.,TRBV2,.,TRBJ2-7,CASSYRLSYEQYF,TGTGCCAGCAGTTACAGGTTATCCTACGAGCAGTACTTC
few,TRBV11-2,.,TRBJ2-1,CASSLDGGDEQFF,TGTGCCAGCAGCTTAGATGGTGGAGATGAGCAGTTCTTC
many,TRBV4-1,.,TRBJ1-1,CASSPHLSGQTGGAFF,TGCGCCAGCAGCCCACACCTGTCCGGACAAACCGGTGGGGCTTTCTTT
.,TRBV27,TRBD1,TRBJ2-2,CASSLLRTGNRELFF,TGTGCCAGCAGTCTTCTTCGGACAGGGAACCGGGAGTTGTTTTTT
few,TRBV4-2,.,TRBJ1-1,CASSQVGGSTEAFF,TGTGCCAGCAGCCAAGTAGGAGGGAGTACTGAAGCTTTCTTT
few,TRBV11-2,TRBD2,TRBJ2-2,CASSLWGLSGSSPGELFF,TGTGCCAGCAGCTTATGGGGTCTCAGCGGGAGTTCCCCCGGGGAGCTGTTTTTT
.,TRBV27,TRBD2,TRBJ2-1,CASSLNLAGVDKDEQFF,TGTGCCAGCAGTCTCAATCTAGCGGGGGTGGATAAGGATGAGCAGTTCTTC